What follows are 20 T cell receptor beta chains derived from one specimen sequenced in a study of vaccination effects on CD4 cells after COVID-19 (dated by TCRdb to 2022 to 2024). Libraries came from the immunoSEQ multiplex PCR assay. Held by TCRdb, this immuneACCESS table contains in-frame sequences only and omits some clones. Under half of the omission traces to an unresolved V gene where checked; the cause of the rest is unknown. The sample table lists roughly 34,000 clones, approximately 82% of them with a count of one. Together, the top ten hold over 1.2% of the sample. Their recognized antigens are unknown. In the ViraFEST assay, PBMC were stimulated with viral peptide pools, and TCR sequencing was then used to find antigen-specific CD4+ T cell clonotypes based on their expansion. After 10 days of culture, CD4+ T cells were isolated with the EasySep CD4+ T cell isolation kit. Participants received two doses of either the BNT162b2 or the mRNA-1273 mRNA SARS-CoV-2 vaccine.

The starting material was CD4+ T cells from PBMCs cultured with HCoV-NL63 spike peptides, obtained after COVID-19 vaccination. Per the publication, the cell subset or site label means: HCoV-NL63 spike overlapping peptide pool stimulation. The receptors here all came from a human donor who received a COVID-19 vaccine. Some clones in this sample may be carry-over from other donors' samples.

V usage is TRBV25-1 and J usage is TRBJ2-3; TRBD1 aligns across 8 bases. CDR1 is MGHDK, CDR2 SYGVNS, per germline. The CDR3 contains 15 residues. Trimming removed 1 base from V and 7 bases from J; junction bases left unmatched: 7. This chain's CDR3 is CASSESGGAENTQYF. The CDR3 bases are TGTGCCAGCAGTGAATCAGGGGGCGCGGAAAATACGCAGTATTTT.

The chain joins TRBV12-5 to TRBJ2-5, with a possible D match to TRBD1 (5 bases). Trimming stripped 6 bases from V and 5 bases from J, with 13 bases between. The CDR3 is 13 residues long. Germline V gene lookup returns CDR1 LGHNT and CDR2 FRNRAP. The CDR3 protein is CASGLYGAETQYF. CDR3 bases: TGTGCTAGTGGCTTGTATGGGGCCGAGACCCAGTACTTC. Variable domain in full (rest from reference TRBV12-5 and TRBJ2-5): DARVTQTPRHKVTEMGQEVTMRCQPILGHNTVFWYRQTMMQGLELLAYFRNRAPLDDSGMPKDRFSAEMPDATLATLKIQPSEPRDSAVYFCASGLYGAETQYFGPGTRLLVL.

Here the CDR3 reads CASSIALAGNSPLHF. DNA for the CDR3: TGTGCCAGCAGTATAGCGCTGGCGGGAAATTCACCCCTCCACTTT. The V and J genes are TRBV2 and TRBJ1-6; D gene uncertain. The germline V gene encodes CDR1 SNHLY and CDR2 FYNNEI. The V end lost 5 bases, the J end lost 7 bases, and 15 bases lay between the germline ends. CDR3 length: 15 residues.

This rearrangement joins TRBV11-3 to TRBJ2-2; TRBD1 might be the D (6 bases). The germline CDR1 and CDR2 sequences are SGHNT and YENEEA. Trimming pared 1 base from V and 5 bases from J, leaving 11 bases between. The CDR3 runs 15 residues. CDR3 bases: TGTGCCAGCAGCTTAGCAGGGGCGGGTACCGGGGAGCTGTTTTTT. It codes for CASSLAGAGTGELFF.

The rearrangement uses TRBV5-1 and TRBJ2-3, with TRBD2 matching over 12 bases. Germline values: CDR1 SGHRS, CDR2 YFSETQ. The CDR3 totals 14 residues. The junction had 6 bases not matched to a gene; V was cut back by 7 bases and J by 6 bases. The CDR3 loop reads CASRTSGGSDTQYF. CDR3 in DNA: TGCGCCAGCCGTACTAGCGGGGGGTCGGATACGCAGTATTTT.

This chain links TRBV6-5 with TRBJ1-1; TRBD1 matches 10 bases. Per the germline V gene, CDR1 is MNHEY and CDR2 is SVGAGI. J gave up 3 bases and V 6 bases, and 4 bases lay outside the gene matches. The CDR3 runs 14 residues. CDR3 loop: CASRLTGGYTEAFF. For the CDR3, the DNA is TGTGCCAGCAGATTGACAGGGGGCTACACTGAAGCTTTCTTT.

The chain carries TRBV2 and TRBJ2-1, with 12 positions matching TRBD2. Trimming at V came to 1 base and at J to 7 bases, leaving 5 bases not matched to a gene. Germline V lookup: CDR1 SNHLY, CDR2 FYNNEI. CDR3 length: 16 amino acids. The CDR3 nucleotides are TGTGCCAGCAGTGAAGACGGACTAGCGGGGATAAATGAGCAGTTCTTC. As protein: CASSEDGLAGINEQFF.

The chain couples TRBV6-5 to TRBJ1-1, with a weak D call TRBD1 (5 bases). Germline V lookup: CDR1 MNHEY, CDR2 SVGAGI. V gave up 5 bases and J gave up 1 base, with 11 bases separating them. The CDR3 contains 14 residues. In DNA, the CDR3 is TGTGCCAGCAGTCGAATTCAGGGGAACACTGAAGCTTTCTTT. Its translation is CASSRIQGNTEAFF.

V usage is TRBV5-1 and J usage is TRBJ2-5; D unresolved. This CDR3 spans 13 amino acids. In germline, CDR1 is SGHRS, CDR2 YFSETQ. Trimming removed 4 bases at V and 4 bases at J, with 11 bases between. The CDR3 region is CASSLGWGETQYF. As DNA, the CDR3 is TGCGCCAGCAGCCTGGGTTGGGGAGAGACCCAGTACTTC.

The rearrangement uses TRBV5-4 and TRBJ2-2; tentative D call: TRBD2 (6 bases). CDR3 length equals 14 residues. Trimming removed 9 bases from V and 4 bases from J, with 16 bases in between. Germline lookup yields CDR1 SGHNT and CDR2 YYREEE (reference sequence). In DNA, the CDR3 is TGTGCCATTGAGACTAGACCCTCCACCGGGGAGCTGTTTTTT. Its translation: CAIETRPSTGELFF.

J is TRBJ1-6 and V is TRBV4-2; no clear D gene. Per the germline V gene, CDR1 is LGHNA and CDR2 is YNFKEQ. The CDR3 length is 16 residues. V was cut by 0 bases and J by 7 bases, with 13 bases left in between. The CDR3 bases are TGTGCCAGCAGCCAAGAAGGTGGGGTATTGAATTCACCCCTCCACTTT. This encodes CASSQEGGVLNSPLHF.

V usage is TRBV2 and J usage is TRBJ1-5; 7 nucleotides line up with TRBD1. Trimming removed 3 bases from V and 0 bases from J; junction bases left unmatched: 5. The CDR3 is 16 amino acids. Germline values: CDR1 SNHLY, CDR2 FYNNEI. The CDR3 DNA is TGTGCCAGCAGTGAGAGGGGACAGTTTAGCAATCAGCCCCAGCATTTT. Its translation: CASSERGQFSNQPQHF.

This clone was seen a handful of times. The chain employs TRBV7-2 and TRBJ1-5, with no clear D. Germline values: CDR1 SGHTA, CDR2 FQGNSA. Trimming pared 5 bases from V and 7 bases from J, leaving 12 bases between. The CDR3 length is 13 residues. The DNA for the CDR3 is TGTGCCAGCAGCAAGGACCGGGAGCAGCCCCAGCATTTT. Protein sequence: CASSKDREQPQHF.

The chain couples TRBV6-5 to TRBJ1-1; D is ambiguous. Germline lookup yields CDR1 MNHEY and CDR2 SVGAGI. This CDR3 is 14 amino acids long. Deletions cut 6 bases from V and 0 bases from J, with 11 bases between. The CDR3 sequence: CASSYPNLNTEAFF. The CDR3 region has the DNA TGTGCCAGCAGCTACCCTAACTTGAACACTGAAGCTTTCTTT.

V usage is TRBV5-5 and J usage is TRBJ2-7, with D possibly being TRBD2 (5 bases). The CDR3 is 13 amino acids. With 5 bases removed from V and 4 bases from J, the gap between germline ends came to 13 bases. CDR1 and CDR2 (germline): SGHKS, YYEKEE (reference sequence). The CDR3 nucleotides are TGTGCCAGCAGTCGGACCCGGGATTACGAGCAGTACGTC. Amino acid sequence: CASSRTRDYEQYV.

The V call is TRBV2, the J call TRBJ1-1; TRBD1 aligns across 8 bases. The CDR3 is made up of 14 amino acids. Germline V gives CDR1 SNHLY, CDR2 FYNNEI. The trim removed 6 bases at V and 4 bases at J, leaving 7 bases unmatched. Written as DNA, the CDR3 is TGTGCCAGCAGAATACAGGGGGAGGGCACTGAAGCTTTCTTT. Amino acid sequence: CASRIQGEGTEAFF.

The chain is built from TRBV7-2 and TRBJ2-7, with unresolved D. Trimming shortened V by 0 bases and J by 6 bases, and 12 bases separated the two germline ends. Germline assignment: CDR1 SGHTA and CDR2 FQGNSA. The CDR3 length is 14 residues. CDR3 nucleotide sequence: TGTGCCAGCAGCTTAGCGCATGGGATCTCCGAGCAGTACGTC. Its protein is CASSLAHGISEQYV.

The CDR3 nucleotides read TGCGCCAGCAGCTTGGGAGGAATGTGGGATGGCTACACCTTC. It specifies CASSLGGMWDGYTF. The chain links TRBV5-1 to TRBJ1-2, with unresolved D. The germline V gene encodes CDR1 SGHRS and CDR2 YFSETQ. The CDR3 spans 14 residues. Trimming pared 0 bases from V and 6 bases from J, leaving 12 bases between. Based on the CDR3 plus reference TRBV5-1 and TRBJ1-2, the full variable domain is KAGVTQTPRYLIKTRGQQVTLSCSPISGHRSVSWYQQTPGQGLQFLFEYFSETQRNKGNFPGRFSGRQFSNSRSEMNVSTLELGDSALYLCASSLGGMWDGYTFGSGTRLTVV.

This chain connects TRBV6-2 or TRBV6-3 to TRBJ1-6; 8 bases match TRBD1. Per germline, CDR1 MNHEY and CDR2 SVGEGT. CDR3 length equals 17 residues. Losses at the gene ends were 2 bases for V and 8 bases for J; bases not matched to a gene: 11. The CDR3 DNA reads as TGTGCCAGCAGTTACACCTACCGGGACAGGTCCCATTCACCCCTCCACTTT. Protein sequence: CASSYTYRDRSHSPLHF.

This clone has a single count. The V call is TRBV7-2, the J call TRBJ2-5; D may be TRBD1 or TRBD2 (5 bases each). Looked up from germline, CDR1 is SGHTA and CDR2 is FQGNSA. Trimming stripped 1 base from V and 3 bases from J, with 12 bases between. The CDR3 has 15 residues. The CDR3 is CASSLVRGEKETQYF. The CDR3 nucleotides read TGTGCCAGCAGCTTAGTGAGGGGAGAGAAAGAGACCCAGTACTTC.